The entry below gives a single T cell receptor beta chain sequence along with its context. The entry originates in a study of control samples from healthy donors and cancer patients. The CDR3 consists of 16 residues. CDR1 and CDR2 (germline): LNHDA, SQIVND (reference sequence). Trimming removed 1 base from V and 5 bases from J; junction bases left unmatched: 10. Repertoires were generated with immunoSEQ multiplex PCR, while TCRdb's copy carries only in-frame clones and drops some. The sample records approximately 150,000 clones, roughly 95% being singletons. The material sequenced was blood. The rearrangement joins TRBV19 to TRBJ2-5; 7 bases map to TRBD2. The clonotype was recovered from a woman in her thirties in good health. The CDR3 nucleotides are TGTGCCAGTAGTATAGGCGGCAGGCCCGGGGGGGAGACCCAGTACTTC. Translation gives CASSIGGRPGGETQYF.